The 19 T cell receptor beta chains listed next were all sequenced from one sample in a study of CD8 T cells in Susac syndrome (dated by TCRdb to between 2017 and 2020). Receptor amplification or capture employed the immunoSEQ multiplex PCR assay. RNA was extracted using the RNeasy kit, and roughly 0.5 to 1 ug of the RNA was reverse transcribed with random hexamers. Through fastp at Q25 and MiXCR, TCRdb rebuilt clones from the public reads, retaining in-frame beta chains. One record per CDR3 amino acid sequence lists the most common genes and DNA. The sample table records a few hundred thousand distinct CDR3 sequences; 70% to 90% of these occur just once. The ten largest clonotypes hold about 0.11% of the sample. Sequencing was done on a sample of CD8+ T cells from PBMCs. These receptors were taken from a human donor with multiple sclerosis.

The chain joins TRBV27 to TRBJ1-1, with 7 bases identical to TRBD1. V lost 6 bases, J lost 7 bases, and 11 bases stayed unmatched. This CDR3 region has 14 residues. Germline lookup yields CDR1 MNHEY and CDR2 SMNVEV (reference sequence). This CDR3 reads CASSDREWGVEAFF. In DNA form, the CDR3 reads TGTGCCAGCAGCGACAGGGAGTGGGGGGTTGAAGCTTTCTTT.

The V call is TRBV5-1, the J call TRBJ2-7, with 9 bases fitting TRBD2. Germline trimming cut 2 bases from V and 0 bases from J; bases unmatched to any gene: 6. The CDR3 loop spans 16 amino acids. CDR1 is SGHRS and CDR2 is YFSETQ in the germline V gene. CDR3 sequence reads: CASSFGGTSTSYEQYF. In DNA, the CDR3 is TGCGCCAGCAGCTTCGGCGGGACTAGCACCTCCTACGAGCAGTACTTC.

The gene calls are TRBV30 and TRBJ2-3; perhaps TRBD2 as D (6 bases). Germline CDR1 is GTSNPN and CDR2 is SVGIG (reference sequence). This CDR3 contains 14 residues. Between the trimmed V and J ends, which lost 1 base and 3 bases, there was a span of 11 bases. This CDR3 is CAWSDSGLTDTQYF. CDR3 DNA: TGTGCCTGGAGTGACAGCGGGTTAACAGATACGCAGTATTTT.

The V call is TRBV27, the J call TRBJ2-7; 7 positions agree with TRBD1. The V segment lost 2 bases and the J segment 2 bases; nucleotides outside the gene matches: 3. The length of the CDR3 is 14 residues. Germline V gene sequence: CDR1 MNHEY, CDR2 SMNVEV (reference sequence). CDR3 sequence reads: CASSLRGQTYEQYF. DNA of the CDR3: TGTGCCAGCAGTTTAAGGGGACAGACCTACGAGCAGTACTTC.

The chain combines TRBV30 with TRBJ1-1; D is perhaps TRBD1 (5 bases). Looked up from germline, CDR1 is GTSNPN and CDR2 is SVGIG (reference sequence). The CDR3 consists of 12 residues. V lost 4 bases and J 8 bases, leaving 14 bases between the germline ends. CDR3 sequence (DNA): TGTGCCTGGATCGGGACGTCGGGAGAAGCTTTCTTT. Translating it yields CAWIGTSGEAFF.

This rearrangement joins TRBV7-3 to TRBJ2-2; 9 bases match TRBD2. Germline V lookup: CDR1 SGHTA, CDR2 FQGTGA. V shed 0 bases, J shed 3 bases, and the junction held 5 bases outside the gene matches. CDR3 length equals 17 residues. The CDR3 nucleotides read TGTGCCAGCAGCTTAACCAGCGGGAGGTTGGACACCGGGGAGCTGTTTTTT. This encodes CASSLTSGRLDTGELFF.

V gene TRBV4-2 combines with J gene TRBJ1-1; no clear D. Trimming shortened V by 2 bases and J by 7 bases, and 5 bases separated the two germline ends. The CDR3 runs to 11 residues. Germline-derived CDR1 and CDR2 are LGHNA and YNFKEQ. CDR3 DNA sequence: TGTGCCAGCAGCCAACCCTATGAAGCTTTCTTT. It codes for CASSQPYEAFF.

The V gene is TRBV28, the J gene TRBJ2-3, with 7 bases matching TRBD2. The J segment lost 6 bases and the V segment lost 2 bases, leaving 8 bases of the junction unmatched. The CDR3 runs 15 residues. Germline V gene lookup returns CDR1 MDHEN and CDR2 SYDVKM. CDR3 nucleotide sequence: TGTGCCAGCAGTTTAGGGCAGGGACTAAGGGATACGCAGTATTTT. It specifies CASSLGQGLRDTQYF.

CDR3 amino acids: CAISGAGRAYEQYF. CDR3 in DNA: TGTGCCATCAGTGGAGCGGGACGAGCCTACGAGCAGTACTTC. This chain links TRBV10-3 with TRBJ2-7, with TRBD2 matching over 7 bases. The V gene end was trimmed by 4 bases and the J gene end by 2 bases; junction bases not matched to a gene: 5. The CDR3 covers 14 residues. Germline assignment: CDR1 ENHRY and CDR2 SYGVKD.

The chain links TRBV9 to TRBJ2-3; 10 nucleotides line up with TRBD2. Trimming at V came to 1 base and at J to 2 bases, leaving 4 bases not matched to a gene. The CDR3 extends over 16 amino acids. Germline values: CDR1 SGDLS, CDR2 YYNGEE. The CDR3 DNA reads TGTGCCAGCAGCGTACTAGCGGGAGAAGACACAGATACGCAGTATTTT. It translates to CASSVLAGEDTDTQYF.

The V call is TRBV20-1, the J call TRBJ1-2; the D gene is possibly TRBD1 (5 bases). CDR3 length: 17 residues. Germline CDR1 reads DFQATT; CDR2 reads SNEGSKA (reference sequence). V was shortened by 0 bases and J by 0 bases, with 17 bases between the two germline ends. The CDR3 loop reads CSARDRGSGQANYGYTF. The CDR3 bases are TGCAGTGCTAGAGATCGGGGCTCCGGCCAGGCTAACTATGGCTACACCTTC.

The chain has TRBV27 and TRBJ2-1, with 7 bases fitting TRBD2. The CDR3 covers 16 residues. CDR1 and CDR2 from the germline V gene are MNHEY and SMNVEV (reference sequence). V trimming: 5 bases; J trimming: 0 bases; junction bases outside the gene matches: 7. CDR3: CASSPSAGSSYNEQFF. DNA for the CDR3: TGTGCCAGCAGTCCGTCAGCGGGGAGCTCCTACAATGAGCAGTTCTTC.

The gene calls are TRBV23-1 and TRBJ2-7, with D possibly matching TRBD2 (5 bases). TRBV23-1 belongs to the ORF category, with a function that is uncertain. Trimming removed 4 bases from V and 3 bases from J, with 10 bases in between. The CDR3 has 13 residues. CDR3 sequence reads: CASSRAGGYEQYF. DNA of the CDR3: TGCGCCAGCAGTCGGGCCGGAGGCTACGAGCAGTACTTC.

The chain links TRBV5-4 to TRBJ1-2, with 7 bases matching TRBD1. The CDR3 length is 12 residues. The germline V gene has CDR1 SGHNT and CDR2 YYREEE (reference sequence). With 3 bases clipped from V and 7 bases from J, the junction kept 3 bases outside the gene matches. The DNA of the CDR3 is TGTGCCAGCAGCTCAGGGGGGCGTGGCTACACCTTC. Translating it yields CASSSGGRGYTF.

The gene calls are TRBV7-2 and TRBJ2-1, with 8 bases aligning to TRBD2. The CDR3 sequence is 14 residues long. J lost 7 bases, V lost 5 bases, and 7 bases had no gene match. CDR1 and CDR2 (germline): SGHTA, FQGNSA. The CDR3 nucleotides read TGTGCCAGCAGCCCAGGGACTAGATGGAATGAGCAGTTCTTC. This gives the protein CASSPGTRWNEQFF.

The chain combines TRBV7-9 with TRBJ1-1, with TRBD1 identical over 8 bases. Germline-derived CDR1 and CDR2 are SEHNR and FQNEAQ (reference sequence). V trimming: 5 bases; J trimming: 0 bases; junction bases outside the gene matches: 8. This CDR3 is built from 16 residues. CDR3 protein: CASSARQGPMNTEAFF. As DNA, the CDR3 is TGTGCCAGCAGCGCCCGACAGGGGCCCATGAACACTGAAGCTTTCTTT.

The gene calls are TRBV11-2 and TRBJ2-1; TRBD2 aligns across 7 bases. The J segment lost 10 bases and the V segment lost 2 bases, leaving 11 bases of the junction unmatched. The CDR3 spans 15 residues. Germline CDR1 and CDR2: SGHAT and FQNNGV. The CDR3 DNA sequence: TGTGCCAGCAGCTTAAGGCGGGAGAGATCTGGGGAGCAGTTCTTC. Amino acids: CASSLRRERSGEQFF.

This clonotype was counted a few times. The CDR3 spells CATSDLASANTGELFF. In DNA form, the CDR3 reads TGTGCCACCAGTGATTTAGCCAGCGCGAACACCGGGGAGCTGTTTTTT. The chain uses TRBV24-1 and TRBJ2-2; D call uncertain. The CDR3 is 16 amino acids. V was pared by 1 base and J by 0 bases, with 8 bases between. Germline V gives CDR1 KGHDR, CDR2 SFDVKD.

The chain links TRBV5-6 to TRBJ2-7; 10 bases line up with TRBD2. V was pared by 4 bases and J by 0 bases, with 10 bases of the junction left unmatched. The CDR3 loop spans 17 amino acids. CDR1 and CDR2 (germline): SGHDT, YYEEEE. The chain's CDR3 is CASSPGLAELSSYEQYF. In DNA form, the CDR3 reads TGTGCCAGCAGCCCAGGACTAGCGGAACTAAGCTCCTACGAGCAGTACTTC.